These 12 T cell receptor beta chains were all obtained from the same sample, sequenced in a study of identical twins. TCRdb used MiXCR to reprocess the 5' RACE reads, holding one entry per CDR3 protein. The sample records around 670,000 distinct CDR3 sequences, 5.5% to 6.5% being singletons. The sample was naive T cells sorted from blood. The receptor source for this set is a man aged 18-30 years in good health.

This clonotype showed up many times. This chain uses TRBV13 with TRBJ2-3; 10 bases agree with TRBD2. Germline lookup yields CDR1 PRHDT and CDR2 FYEKMQ (reference sequence). The CDR3 has 16 residues. With 5 bases clipped from V and 0 bases from J, the junction kept 5 bases outside the gene matches. The CDR3 DNA reads as TGTGCCAGCAGCATGCTGACTAGCGGGAGCACAGATACGCAGTATTTT. This codes for CASSMLTSGSTDTQYF.

Only a few counts were recorded for this clonotype. The chain uses TRBV29-1 and TRBJ2-2, with 10 bases identical to TRBD2. The CDR3 runs 14 residues. Losses at the gene ends were 7 bases for V and 0 bases for J; bases not matched to a gene: 2. Germline V lookup: CDR1 SQVTM, CDR2 ANQGSEA. The CDR3 protein is CSGLAGSNTGELFF. The CDR3 DNA follows: TGCAGCGGACTAGCGGGTTCGAACACCGGGGAGCTGTTTTTT.

The chain employs TRBV5-6 and TRBJ2-7; 9 nucleotides align to TRBD1. V was pared by 0 bases and J by 7 bases, with 5 bases of the junction left unmatched. The CDR3 loop spans 14 amino acids. CDR1 and CDR2 from the germline V gene are SGHDT and YYEEEE. Here the CDR3 reads CASSLAGTGLEQYV. Here the CDR3 DNA reads TGTGCCAGCAGCTTGGCCGGGACAGGGCTAGAGCAGTACGTC.

The rearrangement links TRBV14 to TRBJ1-1; no firm D call. The CDR3 length is 18 residues. The V gene's germline CDR1 is SGHDN and CDR2 FVKESK. The V end lost 1 base, the J end lost 0 bases, and 18 bases lay between the germline ends. CDR3 residues: CASSQGSARLQMNTEAFF. The CDR3 bases are TGTGCCAGCAGCCAAGGGTCCGCCCGGCTCCAAATGAACACTGAAGCTTTCTTT.

This clonotype was counted a few times. This rearrangement joins TRBV12-3 or TRBV12-4 to TRBJ1-2, with 9 bases that match TRBD1. CDR3 length: 14 residues. Germline trimming cut 2 bases from V and 8 bases from J; bases unmatched to any gene: 6. The CDR3 protein is CASSLRGTGIGYTF. The CDR3 DNA sequence: TGTGCCAGCAGTTTAAGAGGGACAGGGATCGGCTACACCTTC.

This clonotype was found a few times. This chain joins TRBV7-9 and TRBJ2-3; either TRBD1 or TRBD2 may fit D (5 bases each). The ends were cut back, 6 bases at V and 2 bases at J, with 21 bases in the middle. Germline values: CDR1 SEHNR, CDR2 FQNEAQ (reference sequence). The CDR3 contains 17 residues. The DNA of the CDR3 is TGTGCCAGCAGAAAGAGGACAATTACGGGGCACACAGATACGCAGTATTTT. This codes for CASRKRTITGHTDTQYF.

This clonotype was counted ten times or more. This sequence joins TRBV5-1 and TRBJ2-7, with 7 positions matching TRBD1. The CDR3 has 13 amino acids. V shed 4 bases and J 3 bases; nucleotides not matched to a gene: 4. Germline CDR1 reads SGHRS; CDR2 reads YFSETQ. The CDR3: CASSTGQNYEQYF. CDR3 bases: TGCGCCAGCAGCACGGGACAGAACTACGAGCAGTACTTC.

This clonotype has a count of ten or more. V usage is TRBV5-1 and J usage is TRBJ2-2, with D possibly being TRBD1 or TRBD2 (5 bases each). V lost 4 bases and J lost 1, with 23 bases in between. Germline CDR1 is SGHRS and CDR2 is YFSETQ. The CDR3 length is 19 residues. The CDR3 protein is CASSPLAPGSGLNTGELFF. CDR3 DNA sequence: TGCGCCAGCAGCCCGTTGGCTCCGGGATCAGGGTTGAACACCGGGGAGCTGTTTTTT.

The chain links TRBV27 to TRBJ2-7, with 8 bases identical to TRBD2. The CDR3 extends over 14 amino acids. V was pared by 2 bases and J by 5 bases, with 5 bases of the junction left unmatched. Germline V gene data show CDR1 as MNHEY and CDR2 as SMNVEV (reference sequence). This chain's CDR3 is CASSLKRGTNEQYF. As DNA, the CDR3 is TGTGCCAGCAGTTTAAAGCGGGGGACGAACGAGCAGTACTTC.

This clonotype was found a few times. At one end, the junction sequence differs from germline, possibly due to a read error. The CDR3: CASSSGAMFPF. CDR3 in DNA: TGTGCCAGCAGCTCAGGGGCCATGTTCCCTTTC. V and J are TRBV5-7 and TRBJ2-1, with D possibly TRBD1 on 6 matching bases. TRBV5-7 is known as an ORF, though its function is uncertain. The CDR3 runs 11 residues.

This clonotype occurred many times. The chain carries TRBV20-1 and TRBJ1-1; 7 bases agree with TRBD1. The CDR3 is 11 amino acids. The germline CDR1 and CDR2 sequences are DFQATT and SNEGSKA (reference sequence). Trimming removed 6 bases from V and 8 bases from J; junction bases left unmatched: 6. The CDR3 coding sequence is TGCAGTGCCGAACAGGGGTCAGAAGCTTTCTTT. Translating it yields CSAEQGSEAFF.

The DNA for the CDR3 is TGTGCCAGCAGTTACTCGCAGTTTCGGGGGGACGGCTACACCTTC. It translates to CASSYSQFRGDGYTF. The chain combines TRBV6-2 or TRBV6-3 with TRBJ1-2, with D possibly matching TRBD1 (5 bases). Germline CDR1 MNHEY, CDR2 SVGEGT. This CDR3 contains 15 residues. V was cut by 0 bases and J by 8 bases, with 16 bases left in between.